This passage covers 17 T cell receptor beta chains from one sample sequenced in a study of shared clonotypes between healthy human individuals (dated by TCRdb to 2018 to 2021). Libraries were constructed by the immunoSEQ multiplex PCR assay. In its TCRdb copy, this immuneACCESS table keeps in-frame sequences only and misses some clones. Where compared with another copy, unresolved V genes explain less than half of these, and the others have no known cause. In all, the sample holds about 490,000 clones, and 76% of those were seen once. The ten largest clones capture 10% to 15% of the sample. The sequencing sample was made of PBMCs. The receptors derive from a woman aged 40-49 years in good health. Some clones in this sample may be carry-over from other donors' samples.

Details on this clone: Different DNA sequences within this sample yield the same CDR3. The chain links TRBV28 to TRBJ1-1; TRBD1 is a possible D gene (6 bases). Germline V gene sequence: CDR1 MDHEN, CDR2 SYDVKM. Trimming stripped 6 bases from V and 1 base from J, with 6 bases between. The CDR3 covers 12 residues. Here the CDR3 reads CASRTGNTEAFF. CDR3 bases: TGTGCCAGCAGGACAGGGAACACTGAAGCTTTCTTT.

The J gene is TRBJ2-7, the V gene TRBV5-6, with D possibly being TRBD2 (6 bases). CDR1 is SGHDT and CDR2 is YYEEEE in the germline V gene. CDR3 length: 13 amino acids. V lost 5 bases and J 3 bases, leaving 12 bases between the germline ends. The CDR3 DNA follows: TGTGCCAGCAGTAGCGGACGCTACTACGAGCAGTACTTC. It specifies CASSSGRYYEQYF.

This clone was observed a handful of times. This chain uses TRBV5-1 with TRBJ2-7; possibly TRBD1 for D (6 bases). The CDR3 sequence is 15 residues long. Between the trimmed V and J ends, which lost 1 base and 3 bases, there was a span of 14 bases. Germline CDR1 reads SGHRS; CDR2 reads YFSETQ. Here the CDR3 reads CASSLTLGQIYEQYF. CDR3 bases: TGCGCCAGCAGCTTGACCCTCGGACAGATCTACGAGCAGTACTTC.

The V gene is TRBV9, the J gene TRBJ2-3; D is perhaps TRBD1 (5 bases). V shed 0 bases and J shed 2 bases, with 19 bases lying between them. CDR1 and CDR2 (germline): SGDLS, YYNGEE. The CDR3 runs 18 residues. As DNA, the CDR3 is TGTGCCAGCAGCGTAGAGGGTCCAGGGCCCCTCTACACAGATACGCAGTATTTT. The encoded protein is CASSVEGPGPLYTDTQYF.

This chain uses TRBV29-1 with TRBJ1-5, with 7 bases lining up with TRBD1. With V trimmed by 6 bases and J by 5 bases, 4 bases remained unmatched. The V gene's germline CDR1 is SQVTM and CDR2 ANQGSEA. This CDR3 region has 12 residues. CDR3: CSVRQGDQPQHF. The CDR3 DNA follows: TGCAGCGTAAGACAGGGTGATCAGCCCCAGCATTTT. The full variable domain, rest sourced from reference TRBV29-1 and TRBJ1-5, is SAVISQKPSRDICQRGTSLTIQCQVDSQVTMMFWYRQQPGQSLTLIATANQGSEATYESGFVIDKFPISRPNLTFSTLTVSNMSPEDSSIYLCSVRQGDQPQHFGDGTRLSIL.

The rearrangement joins TRBV5-8 to TRBJ2-7, with 9 nucleotides matching TRBD1. The CDR3 is 15 amino acids. V gave up 4 bases and J gave up 3 bases; unmatched junction bases: 8. Germline V lookup: CDR1 SGHTS, CDR2 YDEGEE. CDR3 nucleotides: TGTGCCAGCAGCACCCCCGGGACAGGGTTCTACGAGCAGTACTTC. Its protein product is CASSTPGTGFYEQYF.

The J gene is TRBJ2-1, the V gene TRBV7-3; 10 bases are a match to TRBD2. Germline V CDR1 and CDR2: SGHTA, FQGTGA. V was clipped by 5 bases and J by 6 bases; unmatched bases: 7. The CDR3 is made up of 15 amino acids. The CDR3 sequence: CASSPFLAGGNEQFF. In nucleotides, the CDR3 is TGTGCCAGCAGCCCTTTCTTAGCGGGAGGCAATGAGCAGTTCTTC. Looking up the rest from reference TRBV7-3 and TRBJ2-1 gives the full variable domain: GAGVSQTPSNKVTEKGKYVELRCDPISGHTALYWYRQSLGQGPEFLIYFQGTGAADDSGLPNDRFFAVRPEGSVSTLKIQRTERGDSAVYLCASSPFLAGGNEQFFGPGTRLTVL.

The V gene is TRBV19, the J gene TRBJ2-1; possible D gene TRBD1, 6 bases. Germline V gene sequence: CDR1 LNHDA, CDR2 SQIVND (reference sequence). V was trimmed by 6 bases and J by 8 bases, leaving 14 bases between them. This CDR3 region has 13 residues. CDR3 protein: CASRGRGGDEQFF. In nucleotides, the CDR3 is TGTGCCAGTAGGGGCAGGGGTGGGGATGAGCAGTTCTTC. Complete variable domain (other parts from reference TRBV19 and TRBJ2-1): DGGITQSPKYLFRKEGQNVTLSCEQNLNHDAMYWYRQDPGQGLRLIYYSQIVNDFQKGDIAEGYSVSREKKESFPLTVTSAQKNPTAFYLCASRGRGGDEQFFGPGTRLTVL.

This chain links TRBV20-1 with TRBJ2-5; D uncertain. The J call may be mistaken, given a closer DNA end match to TRBJ2-7. CDR3 length equals 11 residues. Germline assignment: CDR1 DFQATT and CDR2 SNEGSKA (reference sequence). The DNA of the CDR3 is TGCAGTGCTGGCGGCCACTACGAGCAGTACTTC. Translated: CSAGGHYEQYF.

This clone was detected only once. The gene calls are TRBV28 and TRBJ2-7, with 11 nucleotides matching TRBD1. V dropped 3 bases and J dropped 6; count of bases not matched to a gene: 4. The CDR3 runs to 14 residues. Germline lookup yields CDR1 MDHEN and CDR2 SYDVKM. CDR3 protein: CASSFLDRGREQYF. CDR3 nucleotide sequence: TGTGCCAGCAGTTTCTTGGACAGGGGGCGCGAGCAGTACTTC.

The chain has TRBV5-4 and TRBJ2-1; TRBD1 matches 7 bases. Trimming cost V 3 bases and J 3 bases; bases outside gene matches: 9. The CDR3 is made up of 16 amino acids. The germline CDR1 and CDR2 sequences are SGHNT and YYREEE (reference sequence). The CDR3 is CASSWNRGLGYNEQFF. Here the CDR3 DNA reads TGTGCCAGCAGCTGGAACAGGGGATTGGGCTACAATGAGCAGTTCTTC.

V and J are TRBV11-2 and TRBJ2-7, with 10 bases fitting TRBD1. Per germline, CDR1 SGHAT and CDR2 FQNNGV. The CDR3 contains 14 residues. V was clipped by 6 bases and J by 0 bases; unmatched bases: 2. CDR3 bases: TGTGCCAGCAGGGGACAGGGGCTCTCCTACGAGCAGTACTTC. This translates into CASRGQGLSYEQYF.

The CDR3 nucleotides are TGTGCCTGGAGTGAAGGGACCGAACAAGAGACCCAGTACTTC. Its translation is CAWSEGTEQETQYF. The chain has TRBV30 and TRBJ2-5; D may correspond to TRBD1 or TRBD2 (5 bases each). The germline V gene has CDR1 GTSNPN and CDR2 SVGIG (reference sequence). V was clipped by 1 base and J by 2 bases, with 11 bases between them. The CDR3 has 14 residues.

J is TRBJ2-5 and V is TRBV5-1, with 9 bases identical to TRBD2. Looked up from germline, CDR1 is SGHRS and CDR2 is YFSETQ. This CDR3 region has 15 residues. The V gene end was trimmed by 4 bases and the J gene end by 5 bases; junction bases not matched to a gene: 9. CDR3 sequence reads: CASSVLAGVGETQYF. CDR3 DNA sequence: TGCGCCAGCAGCGTTTTAGCGGGAGTCGGCGAGACCCAGTACTTC. The variable domain in full, with the rest retrieved from reference TRBV5-1 and TRBJ2-5, is KAGVTQTPRYLIKTRGQQVTLSCSPISGHRSVSWYQQTPGQGLQFLFEYFSETQRNKGNFPGRFSGRQFSNSRSEMNVSTLELGDSALYLCASSVLAGVGETQYFGPGTRLLVL.

The gene calls are TRBV30 and TRBJ2-1; D might be TRBD2 (6 bases). Germline V gene data show CDR1 as GTSNPN and CDR2 as SVGIG (reference sequence). The CDR3 runs 16 residues. V lost 2 bases, J lost 0 bases, and 14 bases lay in between. As DNA, the CDR3 is TGTGCCTGGAGTCCGCGGGGTTCTCGCTCCTACAATGAGCAGTTCTTC. Its protein is CAWSPRGSRSYNEQFF.

J is TRBJ2-3 and V is TRBV27; 9 bases align to TRBD2. V lost 0 bases and J lost 0; bases outside the gene matches: 7. The CDR3 loop spans 18 amino acids. Per the germline V gene, CDR1 is MNHEY and CDR2 is SMNVEV (reference sequence). The CDR3: CASSLSAGAGGSTDTQYF. The CDR3 nucleotides are TGTGCCAGCAGTTTATCGGCGGGAGCGGGAGGTAGCACAGATACGCAGTATTTT.

The chain is built from TRBV7-3 and TRBJ2-1; the match to TRBD2 covers 10 bases. With V trimmed by 2 bases and J by 1 base, 8 bases remained unmatched. There are 18 residues in the CDR3. The germline V gene encodes CDR1 SGHTA and CDR2 FQGTGA. This CDR3 is CASSLRAGGPKSYNEQFF. The CDR3 DNA reads TGTGCCAGCAGCTTACGAGCGGGGGGGCCTAAGTCCTACAATGAGCAGTTCTTC.